This TCR beta chain was documented in a study of shared clonotypes between healthy human individuals. Study-wide points: Relative to their counterparts shared across all four donors, non-shared clonotypes exhibited diminished generation probabilities. In this cohort, only blood was sampled, and tissue repertoires likely differ.

Naive CD8 populations comprised CD45RO-negative cells positively selected for CCR7, excluding terminally differentiated effector memory CD45RA+ cells. Adults of Caucasian background living in Nashville, Tennessee made up all donors. This CDR3 comprises 16 residues. The germline gives CDR1 SGHTS, CDR2 YDEGEE. V lost 4 bases to trimming and J lost 0 bases, with 14 bases between them. As to this clone: Antigen unknown.

Authors' data handling: ImmunoSEQ output lacked quality scores and full-length reads, limiting matched filtering. The repertoire was sequenced with immunoSEQ multiplex PCR; TCRdb's copy has only in-frame clones and lacks some. Clonal size and the V and J genes are those of that table, whereas D and trimming came from the DNA. Of 1.5 million to 2.5 million clones listed, around 96% are singletons. The receptor's source is a young man in good health. Sequenced sample: naive CD8+ T cells sorted from blood. The J gene is TRBJ2-1, the V gene TRBV5-8; D tentatively reads TRBD1 or TRBD2 (5 bases each). The CDR3 DNA reads as TGTGCCAGCAGCGCTGGGGGTTGGAGCTCCTACAATGAGCAGTTCTTC. This gives the protein CASSAGGWSSYNEQFF.